These T cell receptor beta chains were read from a single sample in a study of regulatory T cells in long-lasting Graves disease. TCRdb reanalysed the multiplex PCR reads using MiXCR and keeps one entry per CDR3 protein. Among about 620,000 distinct CDR3 sequences listed, about 15% were seen once. Another study also made use of these data, one on T cells in Graves' hyperthyroidism and ophthalmopathy.

Sequenced material: peripheral blood mononuclear cells (PBMCs), taken at new diagnosis, from a patient treated with antithyroid drugs. Source of these receptors: a woman between 25 and 40 years old with Graves disease. Both conserved end residues are part of each CDR3. A D gene is named only where the DNA matches it firmly. The size field is filled for only some rows; it gives once, few, many or a size class.

V gene	J gene	D gene	clone size	CDR3 protein	CDR3 DNA
TRBV6-5	TRBJ2-5	TRBD1	many	CASSYPGTAQETQYF	TGTGCCAGCAGTTATCCCGGGACAGCACAAGAGACCCAGTACTTC
TRBV9	TRBJ1-1	-	many	CASSVADGIPEAFF	TGTGCCAGCAGCGTAGCCGACGGGATCCCTGAAGCTTTCTTT
TRBV2	TRBJ2-1	TRBD2	many	CASNPERGSYNEQFF	TGTGCCAGCAACCCGGAGCGGGGTTCCTACAATGAGCAGTTCTTC
TRBV9	TRBJ2-7	-	-	CASSVVPGSYEQYF	TGTGCCAGCAGCGTAGTCCCGGGCTCCTACGAGCAGTACTTC
TRBV20-1	TRBJ2-4	-	-	CSATGKNIQYF	TGCAGTGCTACAGGAAAAAACATTCAGTACTTC
TRBV20-1	TRBJ2-7	-	few	CSARSPGGLEQYF	TGCAGTGCTAGATCCCCCGGGGGATTGGAGCAGTACTTC
TRBV12-3/TRBV12-4	TRBJ1-2	TRBD1	many	CASSTQGANGYTF	TGTGCCAGCAGTACACAGGGGGCGAATGGCTACACCTTC
TRBV27	TRBJ1-5	-	-	CASSSPARGSNQPQHF	TGTGCCAGCAGTTCCCCGGCCAGGGGTAGCAATCAGCCCCAGCATTTT
TRBV3-1	TRBJ1-6	-	few	CASSQDFSSPLHF	TGTGCCAGCAGCCAAGATTTCTCTTCACCCCTCCACTTT
TRBV12-3/TRBV12-4	TRBJ2-7	-	-	CASSPDATYEQYF	TGTGCCAGCAGTCCCGACGCAACCTACGAGCAGTACTTC
TRBV12-3/TRBV12-4	TRBJ1-1	-	many	CASSLGSAPGAFF	TGTGCCAGCAGTCTCGGTTCAGCCCCGGGGGCTTTCTTT
TRBV12-3/TRBV12-4	TRBJ2-5	-	many	CASWSGTVIGETQYF	TGTGCCAGCTGGTCGGGGACGGTCATAGGTGAGACCCAGTACTTC
TRBV5-1	TRBJ2-1	-	few	CASSPGDSNYNEQFF	TGCGCCAGCAGCCCCGGCGATAGCAACTACAATGAGCAGTTCTTC
TRBV29-1	TRBJ2-1	TRBD2	many	CSVKGLNLNEQFF	TGCAGCGTTAAGGGACTAAACTTGAATGAGCAGTTCTTC